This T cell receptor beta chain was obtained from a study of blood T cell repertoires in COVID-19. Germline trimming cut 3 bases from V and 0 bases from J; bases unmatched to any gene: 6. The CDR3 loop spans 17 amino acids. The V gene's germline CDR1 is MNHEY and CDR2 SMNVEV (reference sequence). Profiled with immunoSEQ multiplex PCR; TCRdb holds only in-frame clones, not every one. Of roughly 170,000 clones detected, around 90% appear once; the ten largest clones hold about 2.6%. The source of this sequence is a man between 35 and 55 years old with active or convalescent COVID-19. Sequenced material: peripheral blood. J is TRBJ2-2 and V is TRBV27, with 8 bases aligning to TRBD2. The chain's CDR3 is CASSFGGAPANTGELFF. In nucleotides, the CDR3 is TGTGCCAGCAGTTTCGGGGGGGCCCCCGCGAACACCGGGGAGCTGTTTTTT.